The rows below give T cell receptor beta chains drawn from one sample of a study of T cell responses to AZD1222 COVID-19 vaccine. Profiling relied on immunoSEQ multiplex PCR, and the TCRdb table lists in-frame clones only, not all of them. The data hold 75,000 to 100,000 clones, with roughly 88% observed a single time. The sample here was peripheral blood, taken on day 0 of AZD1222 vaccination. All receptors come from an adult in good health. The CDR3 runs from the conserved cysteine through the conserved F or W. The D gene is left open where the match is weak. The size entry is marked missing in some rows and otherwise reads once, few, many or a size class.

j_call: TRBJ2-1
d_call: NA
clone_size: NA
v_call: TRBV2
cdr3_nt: TGTGCCAGCGGACGACTCTCCTACAATGAGCAGTTCTTC
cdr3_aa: CASGRLSYNEQFF

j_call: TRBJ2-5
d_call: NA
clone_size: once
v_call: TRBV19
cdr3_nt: TGTGCCAGTAGTGGGGGGTACCAAGAGACCCAGTACTTC
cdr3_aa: CASSGGYQETQYF

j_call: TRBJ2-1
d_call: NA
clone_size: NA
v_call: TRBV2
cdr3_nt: TGTGCCAGCATATCTACGAGTTCCTACAATGAGCAGTTCTTC
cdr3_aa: CASISTSSYNEQFF

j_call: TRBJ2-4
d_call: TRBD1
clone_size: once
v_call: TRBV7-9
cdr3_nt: TGTGCCAGCAGCCCCTGGACAGGGGGGGTCAAAAACATTCAGTACTTC
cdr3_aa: CASSPWTGGVKNIQYF

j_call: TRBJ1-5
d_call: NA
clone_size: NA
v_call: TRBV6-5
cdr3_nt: TGTGCCAGCATTACCACAGGGTCTGGCAATCAGCCCCAGCATTTT
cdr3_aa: CASITTGSGNQPQHF

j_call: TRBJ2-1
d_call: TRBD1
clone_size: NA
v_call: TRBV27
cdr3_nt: TGTGCCAGCAGTTTATCCCGGTGGGACAGGGGGTGGGCCAATGAGCAGTTCTTC
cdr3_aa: CASSLSRWDRGWANEQFF

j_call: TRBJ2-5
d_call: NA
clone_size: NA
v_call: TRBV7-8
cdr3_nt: TGTGCCAGCACCTCTACCACTGTTTTCCAAGAGACCCAGTACTTC
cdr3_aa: CASTSTTVFQETQYF

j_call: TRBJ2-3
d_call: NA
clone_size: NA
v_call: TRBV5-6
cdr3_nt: TGTGCCAGCAGCCCCTGGGCTAGCACAGATACGCAGTATTTT
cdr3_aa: CASSPWASTDTQYF

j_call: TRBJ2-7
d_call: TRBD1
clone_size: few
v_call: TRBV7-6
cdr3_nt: TGTGCCAGCAGCTGGGGACAGGGGCGAACCTACGAGCAGTACTTC
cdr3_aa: CASSWGQGRTYEQYF

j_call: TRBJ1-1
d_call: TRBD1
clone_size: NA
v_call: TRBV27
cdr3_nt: TGTGCCAGCAGGCGACAGGGAAACTCCTATGAAGCTTTCTTT
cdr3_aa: CASRRQGNSYEAFF

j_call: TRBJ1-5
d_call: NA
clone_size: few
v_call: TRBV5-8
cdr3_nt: TGTGCCAGCAGCCGCCAGCCCCAGCATTTT
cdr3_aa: CASSRQPQHF

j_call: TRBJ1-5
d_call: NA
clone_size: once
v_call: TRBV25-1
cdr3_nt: TGTGCCACTTCAGGCGGCAATCAGCCCCAGCATTTT
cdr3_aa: CATSGGNQPQHF

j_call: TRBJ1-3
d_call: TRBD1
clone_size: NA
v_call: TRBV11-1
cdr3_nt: TGTGCCAGCAGCACTCGACAGGGGGCTGGAAACACCATATATTTT
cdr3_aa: CASSTRQGAGNTIYF

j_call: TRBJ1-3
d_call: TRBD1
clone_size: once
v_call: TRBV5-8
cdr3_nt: TGTGCCAGCAGCGCTGGACAGGTGGCTGGAAACACCATATATTTT
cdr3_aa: CASSAGQVAGNTIYF

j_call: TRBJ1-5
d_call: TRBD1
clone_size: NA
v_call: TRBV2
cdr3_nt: TGTGCCAGCAGTGGAGGAGGGGGCTCGTTTCAGCCCCAGCATTTT
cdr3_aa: CASSGGGGSFQPQHF

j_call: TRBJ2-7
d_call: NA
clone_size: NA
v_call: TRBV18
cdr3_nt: TGTGCCAGCTCACCACCCTACAGCAGGGACGAGCAGTACTTC
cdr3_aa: CASSPPYSRDEQYF

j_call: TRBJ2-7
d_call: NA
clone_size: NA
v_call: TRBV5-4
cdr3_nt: TGTGCCAGCAGCTCAAGACAGGCAGCCTACGAGCAGTACTTC
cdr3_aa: CASSSRQAAYEQYF

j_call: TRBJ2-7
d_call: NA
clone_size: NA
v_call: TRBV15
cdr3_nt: TGTGCCACCAGCAGAGATACCGGATACGAGCAGTACTTC
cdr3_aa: CATSRDTGYEQYF

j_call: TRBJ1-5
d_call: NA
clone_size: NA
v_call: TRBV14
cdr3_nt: TGTGCCAGCAGCCGAGAAGCAGCCAGGGGTATTCAGCCCCAGCATTTT
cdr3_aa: CASSREAARGIQPQHF